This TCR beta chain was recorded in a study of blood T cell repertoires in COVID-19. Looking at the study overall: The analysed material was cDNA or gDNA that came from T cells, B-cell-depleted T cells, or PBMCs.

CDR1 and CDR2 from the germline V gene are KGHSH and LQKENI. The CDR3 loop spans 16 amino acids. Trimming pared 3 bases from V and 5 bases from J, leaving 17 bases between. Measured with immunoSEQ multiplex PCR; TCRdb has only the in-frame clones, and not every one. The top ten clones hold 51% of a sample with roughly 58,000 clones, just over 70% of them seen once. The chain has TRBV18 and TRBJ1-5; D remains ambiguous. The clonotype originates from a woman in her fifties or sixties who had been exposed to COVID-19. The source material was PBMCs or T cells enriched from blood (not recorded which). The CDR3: CASSPNGRDSDQPQHF. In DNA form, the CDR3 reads TGTGCCAGCTCACCCAATGGGCGGGATTCGGATCAGCCCCAGCATTTT.